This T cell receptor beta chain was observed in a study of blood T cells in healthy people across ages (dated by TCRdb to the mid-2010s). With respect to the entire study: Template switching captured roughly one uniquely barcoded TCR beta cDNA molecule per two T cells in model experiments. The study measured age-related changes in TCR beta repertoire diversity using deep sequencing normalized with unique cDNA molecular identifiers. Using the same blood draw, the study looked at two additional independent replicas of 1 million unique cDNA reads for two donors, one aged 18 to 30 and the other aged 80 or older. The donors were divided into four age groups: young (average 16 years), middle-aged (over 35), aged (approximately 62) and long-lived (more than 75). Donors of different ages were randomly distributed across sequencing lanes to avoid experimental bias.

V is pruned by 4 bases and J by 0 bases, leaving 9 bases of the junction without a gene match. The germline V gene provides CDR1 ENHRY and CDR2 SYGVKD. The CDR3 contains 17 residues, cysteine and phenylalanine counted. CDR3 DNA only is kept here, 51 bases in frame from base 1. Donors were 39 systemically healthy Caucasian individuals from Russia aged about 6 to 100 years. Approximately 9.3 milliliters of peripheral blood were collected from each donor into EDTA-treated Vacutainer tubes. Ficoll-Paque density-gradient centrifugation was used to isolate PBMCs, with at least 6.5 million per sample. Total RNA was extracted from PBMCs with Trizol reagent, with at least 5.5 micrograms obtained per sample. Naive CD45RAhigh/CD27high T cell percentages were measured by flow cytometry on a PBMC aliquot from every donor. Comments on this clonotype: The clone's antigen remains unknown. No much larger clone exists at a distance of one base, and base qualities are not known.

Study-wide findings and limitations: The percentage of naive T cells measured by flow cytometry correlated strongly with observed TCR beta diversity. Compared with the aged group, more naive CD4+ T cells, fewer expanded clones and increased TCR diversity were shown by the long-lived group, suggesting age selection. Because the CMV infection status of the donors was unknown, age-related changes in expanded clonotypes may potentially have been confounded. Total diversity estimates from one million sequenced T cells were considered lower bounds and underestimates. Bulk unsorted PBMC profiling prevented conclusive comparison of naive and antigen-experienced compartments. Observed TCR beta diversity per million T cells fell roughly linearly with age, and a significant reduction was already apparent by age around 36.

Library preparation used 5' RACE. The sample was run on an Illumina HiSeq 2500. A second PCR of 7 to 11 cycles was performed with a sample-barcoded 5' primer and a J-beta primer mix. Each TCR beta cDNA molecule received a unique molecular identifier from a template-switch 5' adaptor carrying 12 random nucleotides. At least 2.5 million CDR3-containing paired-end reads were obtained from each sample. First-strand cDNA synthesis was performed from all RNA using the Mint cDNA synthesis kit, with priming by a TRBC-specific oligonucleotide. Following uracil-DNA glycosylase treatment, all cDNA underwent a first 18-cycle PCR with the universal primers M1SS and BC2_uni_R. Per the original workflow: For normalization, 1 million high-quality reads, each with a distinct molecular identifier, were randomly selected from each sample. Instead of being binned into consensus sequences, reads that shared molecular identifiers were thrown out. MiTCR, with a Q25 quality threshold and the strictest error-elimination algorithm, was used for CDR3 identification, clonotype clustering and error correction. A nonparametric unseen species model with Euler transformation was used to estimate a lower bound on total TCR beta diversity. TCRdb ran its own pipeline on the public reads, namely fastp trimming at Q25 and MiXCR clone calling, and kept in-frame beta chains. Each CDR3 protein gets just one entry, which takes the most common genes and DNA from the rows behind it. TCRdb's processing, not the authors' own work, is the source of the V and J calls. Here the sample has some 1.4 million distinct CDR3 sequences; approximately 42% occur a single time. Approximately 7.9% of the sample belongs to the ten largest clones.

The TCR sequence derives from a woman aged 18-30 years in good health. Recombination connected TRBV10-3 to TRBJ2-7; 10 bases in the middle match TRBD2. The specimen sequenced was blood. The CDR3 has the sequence CAISVWPSGGTSYEQYF. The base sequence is TGTGCCATCAGTGTTTGGCCTAGCGGGGGTACCTCCTACGAGCAGTACTTC.